The rows below give T cell receptor beta chains drawn from one sample of a study of T cell responses to AZD1222 COVID-19 vaccine. Sequencing was performed with immunoSEQ multiplex PCR; in TCRdb, only in-frame clones are kept and a portion is missing. Of fewer than 150,000 clones listed, more than 70% are singletons. Sequencing was performed on peripheral blood, taken 28 days after the second AZD1222 dose. The source of these receptors is an adult who received the AZD1222 COVID-19 vaccine. Each CDR3 is given with its conserved first and last residue. D genes are given only for firm matches. A clone size is listed for some rows: how often the clone was seen (once, few, many), or a class if it is expanded.

>-|TRBJ2-5|-|TRBV2
CASSELGGETQYF
TGTGCCAGCAGTGAACTCGGGGGAGAGACCCAGTACTTC
>-|TRBJ1-1|-|TRBV7-9
CASSNPGGLMNTEAFF
TGTGCCAGCAGCAACCCGGGGGGATTGATGAACACTGAAGCTTTCTTT
>-|TRBJ2-5|-|TRBV5-6
CASSYQETQYF
TGTGCCAGCAGCTACCAAGAGACCCAGTACTTC
>-|TRBJ2-7|-|TRBV7-9
CASSPSGSPYEQYF
TGTGCCAGCAGTCCAAGCGGATCCCCCTACGAGCAGTACTTC
>TRBD2|TRBJ2-1|-|TRBV6-5
CASKAGGFYEQFF
TGTGCCAGCAAAGCGGGGGGTTTCTATGAGCAGTTCTTC
>-|TRBJ2-5|few|TRBV21-1
CASSRWDREQETQYF
TGTGCCAGCAGCCGATGGGACAGGGAGCAAGAGACCCAGTACTTC
>-|TRBJ1-5|once|TRBV6-2/TRBV6-3
CASSYAQGLNQPQHF
TGTGCCAGCAGTTACGCACAGGGTTTAAATCAGCCCCAGCATTTT
>-|TRBJ2-5|-|TRBV28
CASSLLVGAETQYF
TGTGCCAGCAGTTTACTAGTGGGCGCGGAGACCCAGTACTTC
>-|TRBJ2-7|-|TRBV4-2
CASSQEGTEYYEQYF
TGTGCCAGCAGCCAAGAGGGAACCGAGTACTACGAGCAGTACTTC
>-|TRBJ1-1|-|TRBV6-4
CASSEQEYTEAFF
TGTGCCAGCAGTGAACAGGAGTACACTGAAGCTTTCTTT
>-|TRBJ2-1|few|TRBV21-1
CASSKGDRGRGNEQFF
TGTGCCAGCAGCAAGGGGGACAGGGGGCGTGGGAATGAGCAGTTCTTC
>-|TRBJ2-1|-|TRBV6-2/TRBV6-3
CASSWRGETDEQFF
TGTGCCAGCAGTTGGAGAGGGGAGACCGATGAGCAGTTCTTC
>-|TRBJ1-1|-|TRBV6-2/TRBV6-3
CASSRPLLSAAFF
TGTGCCAGCAGCCGGCCCCTCCTGAGCGCAGCTTTCTTT
>TRBD1|TRBJ2-1|-|TRBV10-1
CASRAPPGQGACEQFF
TGCGCCAGCAGGGCCCCTCCGGGACAGGGGGCATGTGAGCAGTTCTTC
>-|TRBJ2-2|-|TRBV7-2
CASSWTNTGELFF
TGTGCCAGCAGCTGGACCAACACCGGGGAGCTGTTTTTT
>TRBD1|TRBJ2-1|-|TRBV2
CASGTGPYNEQFF
TGTGCCAGCGGGACAGGACCCTACAATGAGCAGTTCTTC
>-|TRBJ1-2|-|TRBV19
CASRETGYGYTF
TGTGCCAGTAGGGAGACGGGCTATGGCTACACCTTC
>-|TRBJ1-1|-|TRBV28
CASSSGQGVNTEAFF
TGTGCCAGCAGTTCGGGGCAGGGCGTGAACACTGAAGCTTTCTTT
>-|TRBJ2-2|-|TRBV18
CASSRGSNTGELFF
TGTGCCAGCTCCCGGGGGTCGAACACCGGGGAGCTGTTTTTT
>TRBD1|TRBJ1-1|-|TRBV28
CASSLGTGDRLMNTEAFF
TGTGCCAGCAGTTTAGGGACAGGGGACCGGTTGATGAACACTGAAGCTTTCTTT
>-|TRBJ1-2|-|TRBV28
CASSLASLSLNYGYTF
TGTGCCAGCAGTTTAGCTTCATTGTCTTTAAACTATGGCTACACCTTC
>-|TRBJ2-5|-|TRBV3-1/TRBV3-2
CASRLGGETQYF
TGTGCCAGCAGACTTGGGGGCGAGACCCAGTACTTC
>TRBD2|TRBJ2-5|-|TRBV9
CASSVGTSGRETQYF
TGTGCCAGCAGCGTGGGGACTAGCGGGAGGGAGACCCAGTACTTC
>-|TRBJ2-1|-|TRBV28
CASSFSNEQFF
TGTGCCAGCAGCTTTTCCAATGAGCAGTTCTTC
>-|TRBJ2-7|once|TRBV11-1
CASSQLGQTYEQYF
TGTGCCAGCAGCCAATTAGGACAGACCTACGAGCAGTACTTC
>-|TRBJ1-4|-|TRBV11-3
CASIPRGWVFF
TGTGCCAGCATCCCGCGCGGGTGGGTGTTTTTT
>-|TRBJ1-2|-|TRBV14
CASSPGRRGNYGYTF
TGTGCCAGCAGCCCCGGGAGGCGGGGTAACTATGGCTACACCTTC
>-|TRBJ2-4|-|TRBV7-2
CASSFTDAMGKTYF
TGTGCCAGCAGCTTCACCGACGCGATGGGAAAAACGTACTTC
>TRBD1|TRBJ1-1|few|TRBV7-8
CASSKGQGNTEAFF
TGTGCCAGCAGCAAGGGACAGGGGAACACTGAAGCTTTCTTT
>-|TRBJ1-5|-|TRBV28
CASSQLGGSNQPQHF
TGTGCCAGCAGCCAGTTGGGGGGTAGCAATCAGCCCCAGCATTTT
>-|TRBJ1-2|once|TRBV18
CASSPRWSGRSNYGYTF
TGTGCCAGCTCACCACGTTGGTCCGGGAGATCTAACTATGGCTACACCTTC
>-|TRBJ1-2|-|TRBV15
CATSSGGFDGYTF
TGTGCCACCAGCAGTGGGGGCTTCGATGGCTACACCTTC
>-|TRBJ1-2|-|TRBV7-9
CASSTRARTNYGYTF
TGTGCCAGCAGCACCCGCGCCCGGACTAACTATGGCTACACCTTC
>-|TRBJ2-5|-|TRBV7-2
CASTRSEGETQYF
TGTGCCAGCACCCGTTCGGAGGGAGAGACCCAGTACTTC
>-|TRBJ1-2|-|TRBV28
CASTLGREYGYTF
TGTGCCAGCACCCTAGGGAGGGAATATGGCTACACCTTC
>TRBD2|TRBJ2-7|-|TRBV6-5
CASSYVTSAPEQYF
TGTGCCAGCAGTTACGTGACTAGCGCACCGGAGCAGTACTTC
>-|TRBJ1-5|-|TRBV9
CASSVRSMFRGALYSNQPQHF
TGTGCCAGCAGCGTCCGATCCATGTTCAGGGGCGCCCTGTATAGCAATCAGCCCCAGCATTTT
>TRBD2|TRBJ2-5|once|TRBV10-3
CAISESGDRNLGLAGGPVETQYF
TGTGCCATCAGTGAGTCTGGAGACAGGAACCTCGGACTAGCGGGAGGGCCTGTAGAGACCCAGTACTTC
>-|TRBJ2-7|-|TRBV5-1
CASSLAPRSYEQYF
TGCGCCAGCAGCTTGGCCCCGCGGTCCTACGAGCAGTACTTC
>TRBD2|TRBJ2-7|-|TRBV3-1/TRBV3-2
CASSREGTAYYEQYF
TGTGCCAGCAGCCGGGAGGGAACGGCCTACTACGAGCAGTACTTC
>TRBD2|TRBJ2-3|once|TRBV7-9
CASSPPGGAGGTDTQYF
TGTGCCAGCAGCCCTCCCGGGGGGGCAGGGGGCACAGATACGCAGTATTTT
>-|TRBJ1-4|-|TRBV6-2/TRBV6-3
CASSYLGRSEEKLFF
TGTGCCAGCAGTTACCTGGGGAGGAGTGAGGAAAAACTGTTTTTT
>-|TRBJ1-2|-|TRBV18
CASAIFGGPKANYGYTF
TGTGCCAGCGCCATTTTTGGGGGGCCGAAAGCTAACTATGGCTACACCTTC
>TRBD1|TRBJ1-2|-|TRBV9
CASSVTGTGDGYTF
TGTGCCAGCAGCGTAACCGGGACAGGGGATGGCTACACCTTC
>-|TRBJ2-1|-|TRBV24-1
CATTEVLGYNEQFF
TGTGCCACCACCGAGGTCCTAGGGTACAATGAGCAGTTCTTC